This T cell receptor beta chain was profiled in a study of T cell responses to AZD1222 COVID-19 vaccine (dated by TCRdb to the early 2020s). At the level of the whole study: TCR sequencing covered more than 230 trial participants: 200 to 220 given two doses of AZD1222 and some 25 given two doses of MenACWY control vaccine. Trial participants were enrolled by age into 18-55, 56-69 and 70-plus year subgroups, with roughly 150, 30 and 60 TCR-sequenced participants respectively.

CDR1 and CDR2 were assigned from the germline V gene as KGHSH and LQKENI. V is clipped by 3 bases and J by 1 base, and the sequence between their germline boundaries is 15 bases long. The CDR3 spans 16 residues, from the cysteine through the phenylalanine. The read is trimmed to its CDR3 DNA, 48 bases read in frame from base 1. The intended sense of this specimen's time point label: about 28 days (+/-7) after the second vaccine dose. Because spike-specific TCR depth and breadth did not differ between the two schedules, AZD1222 recipients who got a second dose at roughly 4 weeks were pooled with those who got a second dose at roughly 12 weeks. Vaccinee samples were obtained from the UK trials COV001 and COV002, which included a single-blind randomized controlled phase 2/3 trial of AZD1222 (ChAdOx1 nCoV-19) in healthy adults. For TCRbeta chain sequencing, PBMC samples were collected from trial participants at day 0 and at day 28 after the second dose.

Points the paper makes about the study in general: The whole spike protein was spanned by vaccine-associated CD4 TCRs, and dominant responses were seen in regions 160-218 and 743-854. In the small 56-69-year group, the increase in depth fell short of significance, most likely because of low power. Conclusions about previously exposed vaccinees are limited because only five to seven AZD1222 recipients were SARS-CoV-2 seropositive at baseline. Because no day 14 peak-response samples were available, the repertoires could be characterized only after the peak T cell response. After two AZD1222 doses, spike-specific TCR breadth and depth were significantly higher than at day 0 and than in MenACWY recipients. Nearly half of unique spike-specific TCRs reportedly recognized epitopes outside regions mutated in the B.1.351 and B.1.1.7 variants. Participants were mostly white British and included more females than males, and it was suggested by the authors that clonal diversity may have been underestimated.

Worth noting for this clone: Its antigen has not been determined. No qualities accompany the bases; no much larger clone lies one base away.

The CDR3 regions of human TCRbeta chains were analyzed by immunosequencing. The paper's data handling went like this. Repertoire TCRs were checked for matches against a reference library of SARS-CoV-2-specific TCRs that had been generated using the MIRA antigen-specificity platform. Breadth meant the fraction of unique TCRs that were SARS-CoV-2-associated, whereas depth meant the fraction of total T cells that were SARS-CoV-2-associated. Each spike-specific TCR was assigned to its reactive spike region and to a CD4 or CD8 class using the MIRA data. Log10-transformed breadth and depth values were compared by one-way ANOVA with Sidak's multiple comparisons tests. TCRdb re-hosts the immuneACCESS table, in-frame sequences only. Its copies lack some clones; in the studies checked, an unresolved V gene accounts for under half of them, and the cause for the rest is not known. V and J calls and clone size are those listed in that table; D and trimming were worked out from the DNA. Counted in this sample were about 270,000 clones; 90% to 95% of them appeared once. Roughly 0.5% of the sample goes to the ten largest clones.

The sequence was obtained from an adult who received the AZD1222 COVID-19 vaccine. The rearrangement combines TRBV18 with TRBJ1-2; the D segment cannot be called with confidence. The sequenced sample was peripheral blood, obtained 28 days after the second AZD1222 dose. In nucleotide form, the sequence is TGTGCCAGCTCACCCGTCTCCGAACCCCATAACTATGGCTACACCTTC. This gives the protein CASSPVSEPHNYGYTF.